Listed below are T cell receptor beta chains from one sample, sequenced in a study of radiation and T cells in renal cell carcinoma. Profiled with immunoSEQ multiplex PCR; TCRdb holds only in-frame clones, not every one. The table includes 120,000 or so clones, 81% detected once. The sample in question was blood, obtained from a patient whose treatment included radiotherapy and nephrectomy. These receptors were taken from a man aged 50 or older with renal cell carcinoma. The CDR3 runs from the conserved cysteine through the conserved F or W. D genes are given only for firm matches. For some rows the clone size is stated as once, few or many, or as a class when expanded; others skip it.

J gene | clone size | V gene | D gene | CDR3 protein | CDR3 DNA
TRBJ2-1 | NA | TRBV11-1 | NA | CASSPRDGNEQFF | TGTGCCAGCAGCCCACGGGATGGGAATGAGCAGTTCTTC
TRBJ1-3 | NA | TRBV9 | TRBD1 | CASSVGDSSGNTIYF | TGTGCCAGCAGCGTAGGGGACAGCTCTGGAAACACCATATATTTT
TRBJ2-5 | NA | TRBV9 | TRBD1 | CASSVGTGGWETQYF | TGTGCCAGCAGCGTAGGGACAGGGGGTTGGGAGACCCAGTACTTC
TRBJ2-2 | NA | TRBV9 | NA | CASSVEDTNTGELFF | TGTGCCAGCAGCGTAGAAGATACGAACACCGGGGAGCTGTTTTTT
TRBJ1-2 | NA | TRBV4-1 | NA | CASGLLAGYGYTF | TGCGCCAGCGGTCTCCTGGCTGGGTATGGCTACACCTTC
TRBJ1-5 | NA | TRBV6-5 | TRBD1 | CASSDRDSNQPQHF | TGTGCCAGCAGCGACAGGGATAGCAATCAGCCCCAGCATTTT
TRBJ2-7 | few | TRBV6-6 | NA | CASSYLGGQNYEQYF | TGTGCCAGCAGTTACCTCGGGGGCCAAAACTACGAGCAGTACTTC
TRBJ1-4 | NA | TRBV30 | NA | CAWSEPREKLFF | TGTGCCTGGAGCGAACCTCGTGAAAAACTGTTTTTT
TRBJ2-1 | NA | TRBV2 | NA | CASSAYNEQFF | TGTGCCAGCAGCGCTTACAATGAGCAGTTCTTC
TRBJ2-1 | NA | TRBV10-3 | TRBD2 | CAISESRGLAGGSNEQFF | TGTGCCATCAGTGAGTCGCGAGGACTAGCGGGAGGTAGTAATGAGCAGTTCTTC
TRBJ1-1 | medium-sized | TRBV28 | NA | CASSARDTLGDTEAFF | TGTGCCAGCAGTGCCCGGGACACCCTAGGGGACACTGAAGCTTTCTTT
TRBJ2-1 | NA | TRBV10-2 | NA | CASSEFRANNEQFF | TGCGCCAGCAGTGAGTTTAGGGCCAACAATGAGCAGTTCTTC
TRBJ1-5 | NA | TRBV7-2 | NA | CASSPLADQPQHF | TGTGCCAGCAGCCCTCTTGCGGATCAGCCCCAGCATTTT
TRBJ2-1 | once | TRBV7-6 | NA | CASSHRGRGNEQFF | TGTGCCAGCAGCCATAGGGGGCGGGGAAATGAGCAGTTCTTC
TRBJ2-3 | NA | TRBV29-1 | TRBD2 | CSVEERGESDTQYF | TGCAGCGTTGAAGAGCGGGGGGAGTCAGATACGCAGTATTTT
TRBJ2-5 | NA | TRBV7-2 | TRBD2 | CASRSGTSGGQETQYF | TGTGCCAGCAGGTCCGGGACTAGCGGGGGGCAAGAGACCCAGTACTTC
TRBJ2-7 | once | TRBV6-1 | TRBD2 | CASLRTSGTGEQYF | TGTGCCAGCCTGAGGACTAGCGGGACGGGCGAGCAGTACTTC
TRBJ2-7 | NA | TRBV6-5 | NA | CASSYSTDGAYEQYF | TGTGCCAGCAGTTACTCGACTGACGGGGCCTACGAGCAGTACTTC
TRBJ2-2 | NA | TRBV9 | NA | CASSVAPQRTGELFF | TGTGCCAGCAGCGTAGCCCCTCAGAGGACCGGGGAGCTGTTTTTT
TRBJ1-5 | NA | TRBV30 | NA | CAWSPYTGGPQHF | TGTGCCTGGAGCCCCTATACAGGAGGGCCCCAGCATTTT
TRBJ1-4 | NA | TRBV7-2 | NA | CASSLYRVIDEKLFF | TGTGCCAGCAGCTTATACAGGGTTATCGATGAAAAACTGTTTTTT
TRBJ2-7 | NA | TRBV6-1 | TRBD1 | CASSARDRVAYEQYF | TGTGCCAGCAGTGCCCGGGACAGGGTCGCCTACGAGCAGTACTTC
TRBJ1-2 | once | TRBV14 | TRBD1 | CASSRPDRGYGYTF | TGTGCCAGCAGCCGACCGGACAGGGGCTATGGCTACACCTTC
TRBJ1-5 | NA | TRBV15 | NA | CATSREGGLFSNQPQHF | TGTGCCACCAGCAGAGAGGGGGGCCTCTTTAGCAATCAGCCCCAGCATTTT
TRBJ1-5 | NA | TRBV2 | NA | CASGGTSENQPQHF | TGTGCCAGCGGAGGGACATCAGAAAATCAGCCCCAGCATTTT
TRBJ1-2 | NA | TRBV28 | NA | CASRLGPNYGYTF | TGTGCCAGCAGATTGGGACCCAACTATGGCTACACCTTC
TRBJ1-4 | NA | TRBV29-1 | NA | CSVEVGQGANEKLFF | TGCAGCGTTGAAGTCGGCCAGGGCGCTAATGAAAAACTGTTTTTT
TRBJ1-2 | once | TRBV10-3 | NA | CAISPEGNYGYTF | TGTGCCATCAGCCCCGAAGGGAACTATGGCTACACCTTC
TRBJ2-3 | NA | TRBV5-6 | TRBD1 | CASTKIEGAYTQYF | TGTGCCAGCACCAAAATTGAGGGGGCATATACGCAGTATTTT
TRBJ2-2 | NA | TRBV9 | NA | CASSPSLVGELFF | TGTGCCAGCAGCCCCTCCCTGGTCGGGGAGCTGTTTTTT
TRBJ1-2 | NA | TRBV29-1 | NA | CSADLVGLLGYTF | TGCAGCGCCGACCTGGTGGGACTACTTGGCTACACCTTC
TRBJ1-5 | NA | TRBV21-1 | NA | CASSKERGDQPQHF | TGTGCCAGCAGCAAAGAAAGGGGTGATCAGCCCCAGCATTTT
TRBJ2-5 | once | TRBV2 | NA | CASSEEETQYF | TGTGCCAGCAGTGAAGAAGAGACCCAGTACTTC
TRBJ2-4 | NA | TRBV6-5 | TRBD2 | CASSSPGLAGGSIQYF | TGTGCCAGCAGTTCCCCCGGACTAGCGGGAGGGAGCATTCAGTACTTC
TRBJ1-2 | NA | TRBV5-8 | TRBD1 | CASSPWTGDPYGYTF | TGTGCCAGCAGTCCTTGGACAGGGGACCCCTATGGCTACACCTTC
TRBJ2-3 | NA | TRBV5-6 | TRBD2 | CASSTPVASGRGTDTQYF | TGTGCCAGCAGCACCCCTGTGGCTAGCGGGAGGGGGACAGATACGCAGTATTTT
TRBJ1-4 | NA | TRBV19 | TRBD1 | CASSDRANEKLFF | TGTGCCAGTAGCGACAGGGCTAACGAAAAACTGTTTTTT
TRBJ1-1 | NA | TRBV16 | NA | CASSQGWGSKTGNTEAFF | TGTGCCAGCAGCCAGGGGTGGGGATCCAAAACGGGGAACACTGAAGCTTTCTTT